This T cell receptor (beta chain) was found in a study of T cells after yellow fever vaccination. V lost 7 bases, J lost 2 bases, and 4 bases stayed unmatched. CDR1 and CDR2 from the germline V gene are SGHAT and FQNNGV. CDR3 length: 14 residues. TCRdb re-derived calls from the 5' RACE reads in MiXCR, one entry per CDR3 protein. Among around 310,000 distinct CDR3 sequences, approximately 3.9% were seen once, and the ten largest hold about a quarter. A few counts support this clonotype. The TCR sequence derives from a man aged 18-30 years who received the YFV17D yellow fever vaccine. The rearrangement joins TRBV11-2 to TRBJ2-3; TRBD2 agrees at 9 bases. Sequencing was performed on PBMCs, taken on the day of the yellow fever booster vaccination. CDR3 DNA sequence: TGTGCCAGCAAAGCGGGGGGCAACACAGATACGCAGTATTTT. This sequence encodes CASKAGGNTDTQYF.